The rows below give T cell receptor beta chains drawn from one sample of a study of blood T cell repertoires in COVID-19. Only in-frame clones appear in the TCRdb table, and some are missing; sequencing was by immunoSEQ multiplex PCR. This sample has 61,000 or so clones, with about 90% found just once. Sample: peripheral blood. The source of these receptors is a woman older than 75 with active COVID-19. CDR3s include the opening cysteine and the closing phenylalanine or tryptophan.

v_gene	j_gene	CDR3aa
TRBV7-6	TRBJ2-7	CASSASGDRGHEQYF
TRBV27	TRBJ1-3	CASSLGRAYGNTIYF
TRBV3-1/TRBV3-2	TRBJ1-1	CASSAYVTGGWDTEAFF
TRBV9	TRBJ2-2	CASSVLRGTGELFF
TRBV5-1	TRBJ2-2	CASSSYRGTGELFF
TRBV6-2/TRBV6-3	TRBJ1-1	CASSTGVGTEAFF
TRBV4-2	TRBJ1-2	CASNRELGANYGYTF
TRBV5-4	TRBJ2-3	CASSRWGLAGDTQYF
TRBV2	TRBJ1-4	CASSRSTGVGSQLFF
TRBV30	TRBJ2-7	CAWSPTSAAYEQYF
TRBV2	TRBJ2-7	CASKGDRTYYEQYF
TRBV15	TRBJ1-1	CATSRDRVGRGDTEAFF
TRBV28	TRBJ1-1	CASSPSGGRTEAFF
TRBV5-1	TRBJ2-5	CASDFGLPPRETQYF
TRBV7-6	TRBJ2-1	CASSNRGGEQFF
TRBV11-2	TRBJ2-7	CASSPRRFGSSYEQYF
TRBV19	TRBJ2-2	CASSFAGDFTGELFF
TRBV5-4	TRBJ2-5	CASSSARGNQETQYF
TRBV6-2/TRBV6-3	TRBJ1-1	CASSSSPWGTEAFF
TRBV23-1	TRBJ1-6	CASSQNDRGLSYNSPLHF
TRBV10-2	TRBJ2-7	CASSRPGGGTHYEQYF
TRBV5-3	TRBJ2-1	CARGPGQDYNEQFF
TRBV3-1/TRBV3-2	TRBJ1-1	CASSQPGTGGTEAFF
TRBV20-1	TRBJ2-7	CSASRQGGSYEQYF
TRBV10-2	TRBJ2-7	CASSPGAGGHEQYF
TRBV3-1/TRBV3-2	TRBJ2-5	CASSLAQGQETQYF